The rows below give T cell receptor beta chains drawn from one sample of a study of T cells in localized non-small cell lung cancer. Sequencing used immunoSEQ multiplex PCR; TCRdb keeps in-frame clones, though not all of them. The data show tens of thousands of clones, around 85% seen once. The sequences come from PBMCs, collected before any cancer treatment. The receptor set was obtained from a man between 35 and 75 years old with stage II squamous cell lung carcinoma. The CDR3 runs from the conserved cysteine through the conserved F or W. The D gene is left open where the match is weak. The size entry is marked missing in some rows and otherwise reads once, few, many or a size class.

d_gene	j_gene	v_gene	abundance	CDR3aa	CDR3nt
NA	TRBJ2-3	TRBV7-9	NA	CASSLALDTQYF	TGTGCCAGCAGCCTAGCGTTGGATACGCAGTATTTT
TRBD1	TRBJ2-2	TRBV7-9	NA	CAGLVTGDNTGELFF	TGTGCCGGGTTGGTGACAGGGGATAACACCGGGGAGCTGTTTTTT
NA	TRBJ1-5	TRBV18	NA	CASSPSGNQPQHF	TGTGCCAGCTCACCGTCAGGGAATCAGCCCCAGCATTTT
TRBD2	TRBJ2-1	TRBV6-1	NA	CASSEGLAGLSEQFF	TGTGCCAGCAGTGAGGGACTAGCGGGTTTGAGTGAGCAGTTCTTC
TRBD2	TRBJ2-3	TRBV7-9	NA	CASSLGLAGGRLRTDTQYF	TGTGCCAGCAGCTTGGGTCTAGCGGGGGGGCGGTTAAGGACAGATACGCAGTATTTT
NA	TRBJ1-2	TRBV6-6	NA	CASRRDIDGYTF	TGTGCCAGCAGAAGGGACATTGATGGCTACACCTTC
NA	TRBJ1-2	TRBV30	NA	CAWSGQFNYGYTF	TGTGCCTGGAGTGGACAGTTTAACTATGGCTACACCTTC
NA	TRBJ1-3	TRBV6-1	NA	CASSEVGHTIYF	TGTGCCAGCAGTGAAGTAGGCCACACCATATATTTT
NA	TRBJ1-1	TRBV29-1	once	CSVDGPNSQDAMNTEAFF	TGCAGCGTTGATGGGCCTAACTCCCAAGACGCGATGAACACTGAAGCTTTCTTT
NA	TRBJ1-1	TRBV15	NA	CATSRDSGPNEAFF	TGTGCCACCAGCAGAGATTCCGGACCGAATGAAGCTTTCTTT
TRBD2	TRBJ2-3	TRBV5-6	NA	CASSNQRGSDTQYF	TGTGCCAGCAGCAACCAGCGGGGATCGGATACGCAGTATTTT
NA	TRBJ2-5	TRBV18	once	CASSPAPSGETQYF	TGTGCCAGCTCACCTGCCCCAAGTGGCGAGACCCAGTACTTC
NA	TRBJ1-2	TRBV6-5	NA	CASSYSSQYGYTF	TGTGCCAGCAGTTACTCGAGCCAATATGGCTACACCTTC
NA	TRBJ2-2	TRBV5-1	NA	CASSLALGAGELFF	TGCGCCAGCAGCTTGGCTCTCGGGGCCGGGGAGCTGTTTTTT
TRBD2	TRBJ2-3	TRBV6-5	once	CASSYTSGGGTDTQYF	TGTGCCAGCAGTTATACTAGCGGGGGTGGCACAGATACGCAGTATTTT
NA	TRBJ2-7	TRBV7-4	NA	CASSKAGWSEHEQYF	TGTGCCAGCAGTAAGGCGGGGTGGTCTGAGCACGAGCAGTACTTC
NA	TRBJ2-1	TRBV30	NA	CAWRPYYNEQFF	TGTGCCTGGCGCCCGTACTACAATGAGCAGTTCTTC
NA	TRBJ1-1	TRBV10-3	NA	CAISESAGMGEAFF	TGTGCCATCAGTGAGTCGGCGGGGATGGGTGAAGCTTTCTTT